This record covers a single TCR beta chain. Germline V CDR1 and CDR2: MDHEN, SYDVKM. The CDR3 has 15 amino acids. J lost 5 bases, V lost 3 bases, and 9 bases had no gene match. This sample is drawn from a study of blood T cell repertoires in COVID-19. Study-level background: Samples came from the United States, Italy and Spain, spanning acute and convalescent COVID-19. The cDNA or gDNA used as material had been derived from T cells, B-cell-depleted T cells, or PBMCs.

In the study's own analysis: Amplified reference gene primers provided the basis for estimating nucleated cell counts. Data came from immunoSEQ multiplex PCR; TCRdb stores just in-frame clones and leaves some out. V, J and clone size were drawn from that table, and D and trimming were deduced from the DNA. The data hold about 410,000 clones, with approximately 90% observed a single time. The genes are TRBV28 and TRBJ2-5, with TRBD1 matching 7 bases. The sample taken for sequencing was peripheral blood. The TCR sequence derives from a woman aged 25 to 39 with active or convalescent COVID-19. For the CDR3, the DNA is TGTGCCAGCAGTTTGGCCGGCAGGGGGATGGAGACCCAGTACTTC. Protein: CASSLAGRGMETQYF.